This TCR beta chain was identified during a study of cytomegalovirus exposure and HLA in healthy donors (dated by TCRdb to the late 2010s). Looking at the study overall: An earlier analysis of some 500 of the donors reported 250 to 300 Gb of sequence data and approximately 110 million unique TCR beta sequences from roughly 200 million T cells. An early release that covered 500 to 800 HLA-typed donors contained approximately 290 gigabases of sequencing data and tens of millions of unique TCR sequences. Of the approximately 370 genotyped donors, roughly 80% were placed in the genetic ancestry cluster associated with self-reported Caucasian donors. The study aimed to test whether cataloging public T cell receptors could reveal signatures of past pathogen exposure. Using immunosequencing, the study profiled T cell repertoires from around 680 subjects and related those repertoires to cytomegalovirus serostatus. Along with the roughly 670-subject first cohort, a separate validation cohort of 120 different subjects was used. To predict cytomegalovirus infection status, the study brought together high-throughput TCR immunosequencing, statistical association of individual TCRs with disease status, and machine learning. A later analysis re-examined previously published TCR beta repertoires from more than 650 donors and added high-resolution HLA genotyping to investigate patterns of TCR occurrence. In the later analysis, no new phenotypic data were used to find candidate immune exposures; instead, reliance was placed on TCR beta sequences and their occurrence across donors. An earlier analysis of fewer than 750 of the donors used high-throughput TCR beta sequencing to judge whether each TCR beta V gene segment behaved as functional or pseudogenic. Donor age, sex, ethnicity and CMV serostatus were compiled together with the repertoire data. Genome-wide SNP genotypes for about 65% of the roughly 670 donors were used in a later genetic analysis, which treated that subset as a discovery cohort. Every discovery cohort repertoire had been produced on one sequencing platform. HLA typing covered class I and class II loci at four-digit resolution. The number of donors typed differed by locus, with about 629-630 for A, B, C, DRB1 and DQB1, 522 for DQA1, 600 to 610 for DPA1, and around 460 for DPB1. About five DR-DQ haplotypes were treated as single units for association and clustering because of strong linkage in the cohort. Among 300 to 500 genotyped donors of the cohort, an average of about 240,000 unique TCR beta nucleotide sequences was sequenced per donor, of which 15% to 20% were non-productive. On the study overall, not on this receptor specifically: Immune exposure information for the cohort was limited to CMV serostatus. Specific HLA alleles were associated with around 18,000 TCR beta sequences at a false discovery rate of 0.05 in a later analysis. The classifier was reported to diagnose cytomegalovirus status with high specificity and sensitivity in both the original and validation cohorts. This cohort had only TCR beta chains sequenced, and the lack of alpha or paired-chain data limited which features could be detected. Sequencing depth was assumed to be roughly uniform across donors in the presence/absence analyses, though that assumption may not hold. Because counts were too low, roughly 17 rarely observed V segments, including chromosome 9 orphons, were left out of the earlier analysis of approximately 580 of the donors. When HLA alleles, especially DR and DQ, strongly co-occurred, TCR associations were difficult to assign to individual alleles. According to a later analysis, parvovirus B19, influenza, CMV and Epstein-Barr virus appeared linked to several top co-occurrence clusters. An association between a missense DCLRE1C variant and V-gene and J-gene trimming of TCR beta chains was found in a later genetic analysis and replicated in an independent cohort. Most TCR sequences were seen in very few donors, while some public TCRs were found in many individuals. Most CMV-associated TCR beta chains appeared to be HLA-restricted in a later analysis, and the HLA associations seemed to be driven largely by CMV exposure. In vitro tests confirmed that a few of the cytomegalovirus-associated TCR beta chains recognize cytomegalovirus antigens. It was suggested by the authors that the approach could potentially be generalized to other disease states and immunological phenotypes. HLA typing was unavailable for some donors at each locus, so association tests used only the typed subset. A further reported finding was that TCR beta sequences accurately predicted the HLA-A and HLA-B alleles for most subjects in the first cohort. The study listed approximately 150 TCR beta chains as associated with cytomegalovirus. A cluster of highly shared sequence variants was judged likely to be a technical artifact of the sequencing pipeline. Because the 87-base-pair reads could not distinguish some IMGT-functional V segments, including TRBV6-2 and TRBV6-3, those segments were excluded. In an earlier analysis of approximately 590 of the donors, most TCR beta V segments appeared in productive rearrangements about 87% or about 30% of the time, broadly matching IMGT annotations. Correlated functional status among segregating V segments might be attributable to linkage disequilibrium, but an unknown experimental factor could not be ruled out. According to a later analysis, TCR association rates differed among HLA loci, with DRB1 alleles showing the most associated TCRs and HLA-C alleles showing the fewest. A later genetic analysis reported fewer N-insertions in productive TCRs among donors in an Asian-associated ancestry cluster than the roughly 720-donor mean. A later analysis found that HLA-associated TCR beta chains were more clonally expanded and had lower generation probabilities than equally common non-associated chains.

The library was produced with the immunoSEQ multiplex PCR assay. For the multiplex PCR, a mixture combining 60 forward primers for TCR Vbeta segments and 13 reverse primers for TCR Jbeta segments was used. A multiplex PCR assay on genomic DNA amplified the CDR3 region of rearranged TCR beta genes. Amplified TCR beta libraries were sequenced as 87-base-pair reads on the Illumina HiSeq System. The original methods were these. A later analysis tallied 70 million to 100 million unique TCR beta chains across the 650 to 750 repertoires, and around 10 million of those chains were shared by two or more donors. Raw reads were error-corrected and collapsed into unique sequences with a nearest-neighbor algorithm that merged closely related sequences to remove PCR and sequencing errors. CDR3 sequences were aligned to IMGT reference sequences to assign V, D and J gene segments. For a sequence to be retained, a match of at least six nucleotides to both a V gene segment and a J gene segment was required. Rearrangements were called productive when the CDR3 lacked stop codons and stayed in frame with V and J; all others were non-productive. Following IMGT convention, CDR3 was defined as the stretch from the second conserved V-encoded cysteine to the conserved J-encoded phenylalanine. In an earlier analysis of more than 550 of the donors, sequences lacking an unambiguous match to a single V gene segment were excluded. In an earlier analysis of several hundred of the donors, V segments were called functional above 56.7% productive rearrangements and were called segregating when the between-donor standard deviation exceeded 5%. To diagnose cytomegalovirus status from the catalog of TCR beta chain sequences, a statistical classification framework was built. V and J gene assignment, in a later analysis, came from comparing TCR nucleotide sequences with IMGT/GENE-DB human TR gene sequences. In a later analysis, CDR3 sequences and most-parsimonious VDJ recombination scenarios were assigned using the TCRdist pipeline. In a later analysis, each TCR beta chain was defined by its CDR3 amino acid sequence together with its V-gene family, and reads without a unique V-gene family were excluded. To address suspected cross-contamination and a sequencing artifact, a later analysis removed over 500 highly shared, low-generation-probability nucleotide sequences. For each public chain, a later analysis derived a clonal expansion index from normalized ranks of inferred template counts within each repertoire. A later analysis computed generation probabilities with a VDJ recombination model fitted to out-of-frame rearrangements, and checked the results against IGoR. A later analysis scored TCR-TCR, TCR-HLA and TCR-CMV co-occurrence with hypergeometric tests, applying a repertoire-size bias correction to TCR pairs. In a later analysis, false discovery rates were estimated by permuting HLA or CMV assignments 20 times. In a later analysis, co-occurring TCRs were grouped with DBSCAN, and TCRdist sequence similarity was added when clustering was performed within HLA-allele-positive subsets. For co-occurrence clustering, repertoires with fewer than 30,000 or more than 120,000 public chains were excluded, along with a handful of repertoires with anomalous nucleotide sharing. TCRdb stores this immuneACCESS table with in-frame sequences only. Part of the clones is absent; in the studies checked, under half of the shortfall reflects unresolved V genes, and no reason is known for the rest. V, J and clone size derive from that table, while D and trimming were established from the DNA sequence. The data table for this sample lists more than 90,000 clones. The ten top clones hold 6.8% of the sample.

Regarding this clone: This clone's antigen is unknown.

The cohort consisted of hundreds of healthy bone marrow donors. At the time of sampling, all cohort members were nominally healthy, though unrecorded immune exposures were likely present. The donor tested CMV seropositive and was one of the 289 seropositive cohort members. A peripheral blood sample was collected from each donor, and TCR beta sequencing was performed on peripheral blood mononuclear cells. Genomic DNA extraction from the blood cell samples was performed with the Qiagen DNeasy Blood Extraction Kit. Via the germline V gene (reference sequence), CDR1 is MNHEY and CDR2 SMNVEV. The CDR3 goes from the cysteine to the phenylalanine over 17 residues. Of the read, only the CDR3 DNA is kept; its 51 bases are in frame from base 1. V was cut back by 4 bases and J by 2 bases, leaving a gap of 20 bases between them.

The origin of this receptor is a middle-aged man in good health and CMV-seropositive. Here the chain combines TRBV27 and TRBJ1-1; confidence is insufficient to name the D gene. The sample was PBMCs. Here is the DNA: TGTGCCAGCAGTTCCTTCGGGGAGATCCCATCCAACACTGAAGCTTTCTTT. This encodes CASSSFGEIPSNTEAFF.